The 5 T cell receptor beta chains presented below share a single source sample, sequenced in a study of beta chain features in type 1 diabetes. Antigens of these TCRs are unknown. The entirety of the isolated RNA underwent reverse transcription, so expressed TCRB transcripts were sequenced. The assay was immunoSEQ multiplex PCR, and TCRdb's table has in-frame clones only and misses some. The repertoire holds some 350,000 clones, with approximately 15% as singletons. Study-level points and caveats: Type 1 diabetes patients had moderately but significantly shorter TCRB CDR3s in all four CD4+ subsets.

Sequences were obtained from naive CD4+ T cells from blood. The receptors derive from a woman younger than 35 with type 1 diabetes.

This chain connects TRBV6-6 to TRBJ2-2; D may be TRBD1 (5 bases). Germline CDR1 and CDR2: MNHNY and SVGAGI (reference sequence). Trimming left V 2 bases short and J 13 bases short, with 14 bases between. This CDR3 comprises 13 residues. CDR3 nucleotide sequence: TGTGCCAGCAGTTACCAGGGTTCGGGCGGGCTGTTTTTT. Its protein product is CASSYQGSGGLFF.

The chain joins TRBV10-3 to TRBJ2-1, with TRBD2 matching 9 bases. Trimming cost V 4 bases and J 4 bases; bases outside gene matches: 2. The CDR3 has 14 residues. Germline CDR1 is ENHRY and CDR2 is SYGVKD. The chain's CDR3 is CAISVAGAYNEQFF. The CDR3 nucleotides are TGTGCCATCAGTGTAGCGGGAGCTTACAATGAGCAGTTCTTC.

This clone was picked up a small number of times. This rearrangement joins TRBV13 to TRBJ2-7; a possible D gene is TRBD1 (6 bases). V was cut by 1 base and J by 5 bases, with 12 bases left in between. This CDR3 spans 14 amino acids. Germline assignment: CDR1 PRHDT and CDR2 FYEKMQ (reference sequence). The CDR3 region has the DNA TGTGCCAGCAGCTTAGCCAGGGGCGGTCACGAGCAGTACGTC. This gives the protein CASSLARGGHEQYV.

The chain has TRBV19 and TRBJ2-7, with TRBD1 matching 9 bases. V lost 5 bases, J lost 4 bases, and 9 bases stayed unmatched. CDR3 length: 15 residues. Germline V gives CDR1 LNHDA, CDR2 SQIVND (reference sequence). The CDR3 here is CASSAPGQGMYEQYF. CDR3 nucleotide sequence: TGTGCCAGTAGTGCTCCGGGACAGGGAATGTACGAGCAGTACTTC.

The chain combines TRBV29-1 with TRBJ1-5; the D is unclear. CDR1 SQVTM and CDR2 ANQGSEA come from the germline V gene. V shed 6 bases and J shed 0 bases, with 9 bases lying between them. The CDR3 covers 13 residues. The CDR3 is CSVRHNSNQPQHF. The CDR3, as DNA: TGCAGCGTCCGACACAATAGCAATCAGCCCCAGCATTTT.